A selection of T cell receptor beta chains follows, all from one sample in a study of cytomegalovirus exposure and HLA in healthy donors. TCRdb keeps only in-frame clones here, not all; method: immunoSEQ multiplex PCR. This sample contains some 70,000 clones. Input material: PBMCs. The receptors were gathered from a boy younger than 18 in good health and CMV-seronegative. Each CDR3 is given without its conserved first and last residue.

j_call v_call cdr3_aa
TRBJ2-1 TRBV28 ASRARGTNYNEQF
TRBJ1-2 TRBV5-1 ASSLQDANYGYT
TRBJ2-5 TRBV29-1 SVEDWASGGEENQY
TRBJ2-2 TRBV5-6 ASSFRILGQHRELF
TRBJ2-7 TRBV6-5 ASSSPGTGREQY
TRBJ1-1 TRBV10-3 AISESNAGGVNTEAF
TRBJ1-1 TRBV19 ASKPRGQGYSTEAF
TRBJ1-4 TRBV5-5 ASSLLQTGAEKLF
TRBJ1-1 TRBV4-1 ASSPPDRLNTEAF
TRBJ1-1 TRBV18 ASSTGQGNTEAF
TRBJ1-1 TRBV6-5 ASNAGGTEAF
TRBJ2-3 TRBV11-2 ASTLTDTQY
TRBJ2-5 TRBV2 ASSPGQVGETQY
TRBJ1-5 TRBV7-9 ASSLGGTFNQPQH
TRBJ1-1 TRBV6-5 ASSYEAGTGAF
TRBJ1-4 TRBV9 ASSVDRGEKLF
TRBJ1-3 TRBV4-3 ASSQDRSAGNTIY
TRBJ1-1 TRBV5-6 ASSLRGGNTEAF
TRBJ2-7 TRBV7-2 ASSLEELAGGHEQY
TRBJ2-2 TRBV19 ASSATLGWEVTGELF
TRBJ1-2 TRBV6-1 ASRGDRESYGYT
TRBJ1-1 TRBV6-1 ASSSQGNTEAF
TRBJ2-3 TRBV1 TSSQDGLAGGQDTQY
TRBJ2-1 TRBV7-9 ASSLPGTGRNNEQF
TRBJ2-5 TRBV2 ASSVLRETQY
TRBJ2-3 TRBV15 ATSSQRAGGPLGDTQY
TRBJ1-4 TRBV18 ASSRDQEAANEKLF
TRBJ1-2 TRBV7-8 ASSLAVAGANYGYT
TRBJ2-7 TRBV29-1 SVLTGISYEQY
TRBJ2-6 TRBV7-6 ASSAQDGANVLT
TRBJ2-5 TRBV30 AWSGSEYQETQY
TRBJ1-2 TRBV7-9 ASSFLLDRGHGYT
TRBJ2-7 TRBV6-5 ASSYGGQGTYEQY
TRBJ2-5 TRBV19 ASSKIGTGGTQY
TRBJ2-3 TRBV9 ASSVASGRGTDTQY
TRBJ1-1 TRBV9 ASSPRISNTEAF
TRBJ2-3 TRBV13 ASSLGLAGGSTDTQY
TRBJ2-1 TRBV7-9 ASSSFTSGVGDEQF
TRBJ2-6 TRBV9 ASSDRSSGANVLT
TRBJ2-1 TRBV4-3 ASSQDRGLAGGFVGEQF
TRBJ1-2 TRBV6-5 ASTRTGSGYT
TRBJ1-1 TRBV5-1 ASSLQGKVTEAF
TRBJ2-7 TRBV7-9 ASSLAGGGEQY
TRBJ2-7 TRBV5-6 ASSLLMTRSYEQY
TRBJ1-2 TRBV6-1 ASSEPLWDRANYGYT
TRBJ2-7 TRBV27 ASSLSTPYEQY
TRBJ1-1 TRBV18 ASARYATDPNTEAF